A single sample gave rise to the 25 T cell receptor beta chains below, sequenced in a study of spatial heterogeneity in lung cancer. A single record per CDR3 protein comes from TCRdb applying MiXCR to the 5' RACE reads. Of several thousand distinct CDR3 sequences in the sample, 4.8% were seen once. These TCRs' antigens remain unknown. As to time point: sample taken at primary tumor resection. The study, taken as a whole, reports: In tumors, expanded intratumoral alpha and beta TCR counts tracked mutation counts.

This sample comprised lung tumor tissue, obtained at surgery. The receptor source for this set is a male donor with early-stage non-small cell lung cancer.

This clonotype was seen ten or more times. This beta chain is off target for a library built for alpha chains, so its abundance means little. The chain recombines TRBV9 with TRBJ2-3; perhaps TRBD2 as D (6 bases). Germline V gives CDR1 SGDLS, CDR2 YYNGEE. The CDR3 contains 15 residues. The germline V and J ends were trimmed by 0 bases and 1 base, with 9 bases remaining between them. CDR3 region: CASSVGASGTDTQYF. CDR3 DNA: TGTGCCAGCAGCGTAGGGGCTAGCGGCACAGATACGCAGTATTTT.

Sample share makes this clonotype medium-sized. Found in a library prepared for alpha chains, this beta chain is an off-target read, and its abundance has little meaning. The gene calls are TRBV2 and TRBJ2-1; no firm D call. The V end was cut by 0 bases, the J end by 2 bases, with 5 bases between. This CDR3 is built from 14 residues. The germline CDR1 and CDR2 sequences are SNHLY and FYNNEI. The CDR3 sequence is CASSEAATYNEQFF. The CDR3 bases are TGTGCCAGCAGTGAAGCGGCCACCTACAATGAGCAGTTCTTC.

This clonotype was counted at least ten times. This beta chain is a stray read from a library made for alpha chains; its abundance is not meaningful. In DNA form, the CDR3 reads TGCAGCGTTGAGGCCCAAGCCGGCGGGGAAAAACTGTTTTTT. It translates to CSVEAQAGGEKLFF. The chain recombines TRBV29-1 with TRBJ1-4; D gene uncertain. Per the germline V gene, CDR1 is SQVTM and CDR2 is ANQGSEA. This CDR3 is built from 14 residues. Trimming took off 3 bases at V and 8 bases at J, with 16 bases between the two ends. The full variable domain, in which reference TRBV29-1 and TRBJ1-4 provide the parts outside the CDR3, is SAVISQKPSRDICQRGTSLTIQCQVDSQVTMMFWYRQQPGQSLTLIATANQGSEATYESGFVIDKFPISRPNLTFSTLTVSNMSPEDSSIYLCSVEAQAGGEKLFFGSGTQLSVL.

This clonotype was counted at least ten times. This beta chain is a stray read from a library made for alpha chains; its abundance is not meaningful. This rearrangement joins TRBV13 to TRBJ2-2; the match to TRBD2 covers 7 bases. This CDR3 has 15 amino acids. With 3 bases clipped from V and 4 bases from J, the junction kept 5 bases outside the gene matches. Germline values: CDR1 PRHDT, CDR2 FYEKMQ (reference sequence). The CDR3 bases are TGTGCCAGCAGCTTGACGGGAGGAGGCACCGGGGAGCTGTTTTTT. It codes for CASSLTGGGTGELFF. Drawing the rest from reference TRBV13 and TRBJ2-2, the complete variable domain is AAGVIQSPRHLIKEKRETATLKCYPIPRHDTVYWYQQGPGQDPQFLISFYEKMQSDKGSIPDRFSAQQFSDYHSELNMSSLELGDSALYFCASSLTGGGTGELFFGEGSRLTVL.

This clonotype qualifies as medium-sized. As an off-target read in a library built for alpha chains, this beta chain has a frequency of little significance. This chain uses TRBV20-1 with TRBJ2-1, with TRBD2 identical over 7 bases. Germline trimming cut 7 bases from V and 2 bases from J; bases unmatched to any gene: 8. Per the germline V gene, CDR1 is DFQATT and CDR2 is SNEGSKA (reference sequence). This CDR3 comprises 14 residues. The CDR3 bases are TGCAGTGGGCCAGGGCTAGCGGCCTACAATGAGCAGTTCTTC. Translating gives CSGPGLAAYNEQFF.

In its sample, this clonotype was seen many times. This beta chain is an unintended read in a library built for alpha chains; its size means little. CDR3 bases: TGCGCCAGCAGCTTGGGGCGGATGAGCTCCTACGAGCAGTACTTC. Its protein is CASSLGRMSSYEQYF. The V gene is TRBV5-1, the J gene TRBJ2-7; no clear D. Trimming stripped 0 bases from V and 0 bases from J, with 10 bases between. This CDR3 spans 15 amino acids. Looked up from germline, CDR1 is SGHRS and CDR2 is YFSETQ.

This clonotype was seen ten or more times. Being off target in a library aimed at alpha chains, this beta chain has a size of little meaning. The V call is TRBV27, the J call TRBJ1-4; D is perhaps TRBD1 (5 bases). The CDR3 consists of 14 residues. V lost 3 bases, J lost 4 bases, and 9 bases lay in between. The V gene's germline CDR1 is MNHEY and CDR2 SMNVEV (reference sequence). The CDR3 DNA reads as TGTGCCAGCAGTTTTTCAGGGTTTAATGAAAAACTGTTTTTT. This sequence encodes CASSFSGFNEKLFF.

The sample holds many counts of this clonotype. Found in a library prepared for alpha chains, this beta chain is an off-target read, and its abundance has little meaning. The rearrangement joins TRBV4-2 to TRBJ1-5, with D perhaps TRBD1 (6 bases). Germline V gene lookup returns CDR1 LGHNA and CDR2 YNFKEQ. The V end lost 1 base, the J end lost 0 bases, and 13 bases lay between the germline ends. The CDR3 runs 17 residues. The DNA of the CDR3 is TGTGCCAGCAGCCAAGTTGGGGGGGCGTATAGCAATCAGCCCCAGCATTTT. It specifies CASSQVGGAYSNQPQHF.

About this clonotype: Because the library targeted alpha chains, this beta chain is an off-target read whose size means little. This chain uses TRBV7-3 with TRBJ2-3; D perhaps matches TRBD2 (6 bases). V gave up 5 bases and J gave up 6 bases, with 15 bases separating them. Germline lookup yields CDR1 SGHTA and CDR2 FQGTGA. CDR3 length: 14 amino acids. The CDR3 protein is CASSLVGGSDTQYF. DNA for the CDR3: TGTGCCAGCAGCCTGGTGGGGGGATCGGATACGCAGTATTTT.

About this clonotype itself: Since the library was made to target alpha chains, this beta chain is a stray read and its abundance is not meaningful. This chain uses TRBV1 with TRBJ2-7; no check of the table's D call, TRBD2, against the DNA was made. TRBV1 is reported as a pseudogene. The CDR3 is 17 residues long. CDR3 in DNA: TGCACCAGCAGCCACGCGGTCGGGGCGGGAGGAAAGAGCGAGCAGTACTTC. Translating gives CTSSHAVGAGGKSEQYF.

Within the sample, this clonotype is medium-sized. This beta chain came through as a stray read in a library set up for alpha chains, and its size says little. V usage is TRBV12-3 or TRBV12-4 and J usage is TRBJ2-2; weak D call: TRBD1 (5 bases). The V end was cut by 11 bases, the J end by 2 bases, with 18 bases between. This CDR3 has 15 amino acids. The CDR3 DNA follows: TGTGCCTCAGCAGTCAGGGCCCTAAACACCGGGGAGCTGTTTTTT. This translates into CASAVRALNTGELFF.

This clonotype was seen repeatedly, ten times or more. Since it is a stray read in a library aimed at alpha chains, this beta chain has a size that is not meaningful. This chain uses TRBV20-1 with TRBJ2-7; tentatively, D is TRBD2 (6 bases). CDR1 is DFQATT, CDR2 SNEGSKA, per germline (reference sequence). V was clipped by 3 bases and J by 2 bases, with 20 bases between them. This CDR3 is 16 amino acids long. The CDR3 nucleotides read TGCAGTGCTAGCGCCAGGAGTAGCGGCCGCGCCTACGAGCAGTACTTC. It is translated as CSASARSSGRAYEQYF.

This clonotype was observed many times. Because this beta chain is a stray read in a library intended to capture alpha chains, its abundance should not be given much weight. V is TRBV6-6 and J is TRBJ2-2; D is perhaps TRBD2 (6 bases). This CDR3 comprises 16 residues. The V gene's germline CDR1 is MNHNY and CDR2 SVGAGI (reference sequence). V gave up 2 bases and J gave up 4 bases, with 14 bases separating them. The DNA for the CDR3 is TGTGCCAGCAGTTACCGGGGGATAAGTGCCACCGGGGAGCTGTTTTTT. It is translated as CASSYRGISATGELFF.

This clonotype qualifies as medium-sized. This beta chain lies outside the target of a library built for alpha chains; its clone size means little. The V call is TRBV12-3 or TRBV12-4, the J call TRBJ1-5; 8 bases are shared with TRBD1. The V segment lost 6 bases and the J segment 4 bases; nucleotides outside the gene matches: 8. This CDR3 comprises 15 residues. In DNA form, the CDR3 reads TGTGCCAGCAGCGCAGAGACAGGGGCAAATCAGCCCCAGCATTTT. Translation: CASSAETGANQPQHF.

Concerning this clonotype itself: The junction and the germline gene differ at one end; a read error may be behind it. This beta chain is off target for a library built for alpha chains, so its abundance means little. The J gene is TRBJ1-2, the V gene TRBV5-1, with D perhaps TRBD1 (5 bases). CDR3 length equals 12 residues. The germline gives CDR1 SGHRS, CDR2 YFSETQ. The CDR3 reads CASSFGDYGHTF. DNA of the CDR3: TGTGCCAGCAGCTTTGGGGACTATGGCCACACCTTC.

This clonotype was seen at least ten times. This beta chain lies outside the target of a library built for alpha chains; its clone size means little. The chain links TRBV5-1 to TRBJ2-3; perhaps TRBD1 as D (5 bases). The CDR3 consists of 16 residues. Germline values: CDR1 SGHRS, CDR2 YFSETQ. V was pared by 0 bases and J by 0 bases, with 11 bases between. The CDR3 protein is CASSLEGLVSTDTQYF. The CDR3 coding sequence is TGCGCCAGCAGCTTGGAGGGGCTGGTGAGCACAGATACGCAGTATTTT.

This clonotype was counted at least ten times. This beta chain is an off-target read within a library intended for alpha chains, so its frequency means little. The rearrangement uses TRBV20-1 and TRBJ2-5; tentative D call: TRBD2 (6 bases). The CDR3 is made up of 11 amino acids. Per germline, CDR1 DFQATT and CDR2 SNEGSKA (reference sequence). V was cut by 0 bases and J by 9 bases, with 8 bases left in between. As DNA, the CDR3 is TGCAGTGCTAGAGATCGGAGGGCCCAGTACTTC. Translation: CSARDRRAQYF.

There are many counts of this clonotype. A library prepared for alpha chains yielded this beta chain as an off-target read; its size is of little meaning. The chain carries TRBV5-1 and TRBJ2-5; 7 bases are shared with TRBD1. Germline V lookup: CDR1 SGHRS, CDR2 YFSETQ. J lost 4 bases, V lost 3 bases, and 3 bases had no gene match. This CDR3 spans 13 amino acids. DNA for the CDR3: TGCGCCAGCAGCTCCCGGGACAGAGAGACCCAGTACTTC. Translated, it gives CASSSRDRETQYF.

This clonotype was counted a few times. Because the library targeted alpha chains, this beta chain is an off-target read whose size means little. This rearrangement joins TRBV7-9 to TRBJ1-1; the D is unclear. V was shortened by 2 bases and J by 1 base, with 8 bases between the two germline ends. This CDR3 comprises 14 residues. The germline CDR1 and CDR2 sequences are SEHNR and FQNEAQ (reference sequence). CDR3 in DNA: TGTGCCAGCAGCTTACCGCTAGGGAACACTGAAGCTTTCTTT. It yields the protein CASSLPLGNTEAFF.

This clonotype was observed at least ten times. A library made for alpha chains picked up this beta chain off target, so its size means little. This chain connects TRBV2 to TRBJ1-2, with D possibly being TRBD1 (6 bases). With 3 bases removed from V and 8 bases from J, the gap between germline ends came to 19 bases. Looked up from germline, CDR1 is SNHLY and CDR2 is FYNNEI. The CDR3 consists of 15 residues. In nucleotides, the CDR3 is TGTGCCAGCAGTGAGACAGGTTCCGTCTTTGGGGGCTACACCTTC. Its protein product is CASSETGSVFGGYTF.

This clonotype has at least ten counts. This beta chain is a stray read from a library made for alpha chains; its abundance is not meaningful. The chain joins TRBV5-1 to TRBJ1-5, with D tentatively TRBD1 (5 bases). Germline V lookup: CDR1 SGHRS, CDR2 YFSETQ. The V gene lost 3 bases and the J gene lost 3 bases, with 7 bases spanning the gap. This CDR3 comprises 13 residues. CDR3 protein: CASSWGDNQPQHF. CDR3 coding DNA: TGCGCCAGCAGCTGGGGGGACAATCAGCCCCAGCATTTT.

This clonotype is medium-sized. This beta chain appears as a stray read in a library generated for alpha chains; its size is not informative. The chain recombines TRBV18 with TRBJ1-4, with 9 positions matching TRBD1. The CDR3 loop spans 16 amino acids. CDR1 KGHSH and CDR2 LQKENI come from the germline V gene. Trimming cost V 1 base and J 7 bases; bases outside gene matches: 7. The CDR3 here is CASSPQSATGGEKLFF. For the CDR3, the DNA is TGTGCCAGCTCACCACAAAGTGCGACAGGGGGTGAAAAACTGTTTTTT.

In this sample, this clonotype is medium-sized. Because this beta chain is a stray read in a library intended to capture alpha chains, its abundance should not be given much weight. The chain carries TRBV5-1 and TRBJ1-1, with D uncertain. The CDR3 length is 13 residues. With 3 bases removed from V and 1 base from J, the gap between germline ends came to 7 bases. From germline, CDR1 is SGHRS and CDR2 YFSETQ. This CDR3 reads CASSSTPNTEAFF. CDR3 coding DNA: TGCGCCAGCAGCTCGACACCGAACACTGAAGCTTTCTTT.

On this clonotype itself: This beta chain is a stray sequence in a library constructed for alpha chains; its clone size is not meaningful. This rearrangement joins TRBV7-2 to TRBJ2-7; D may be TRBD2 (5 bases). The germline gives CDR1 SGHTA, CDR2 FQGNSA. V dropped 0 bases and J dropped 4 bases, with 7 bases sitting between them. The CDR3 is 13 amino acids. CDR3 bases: TGTGCCAGCAGCTTAGCAGGGAGTTACGAGCAGTACTTC. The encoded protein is CASSLAGSYEQYF.

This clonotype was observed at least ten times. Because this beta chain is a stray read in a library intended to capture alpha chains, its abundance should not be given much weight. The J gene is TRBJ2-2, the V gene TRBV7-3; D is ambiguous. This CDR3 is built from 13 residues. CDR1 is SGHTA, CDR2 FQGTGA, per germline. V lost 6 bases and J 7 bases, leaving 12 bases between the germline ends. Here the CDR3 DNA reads TGTGCCAGCAGTAGAGCTTTTGGCGGGGAGCTGTTTTTT. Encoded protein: CASSRAFGGELFF. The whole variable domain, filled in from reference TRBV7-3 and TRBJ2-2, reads GAGVSQTPSNKVTEKGKYVELRCDPISGHTALYWYRQSLGQGPEFLIYFQGTGAADDSGLPNDRFFAVRPEGSVSTLKIQRTERGDSAVYLCASSRAFGGELFFGEGSRLTVL.